This T cell receptor (beta chain) was found in a study of cytomegalovirus exposure and HLA in healthy donors. Primers: 60 Vbeta forward and 13 Jbeta reverse. The repertoire was sequenced with immunoSEQ multiplex PCR; TCRdb's copy has only in-frame clones and lacks some. The sample shows roughly 250,000 clones, about four fifths of them seen only once. In its sample, this clone was seen once. Specimen: PBMCs. The origin of this receptor is a girl aged 2 to 10 in good health and CMV-seronegative.

The CDR3 region has the DNA TGCGCCAGCAGCTTGGCCACAACGACAGGGGGCGATGGGGGCTACACCTTC. This encodes CASSLATTTGGDGGYTF. The rearrangement uses TRBV5-1 and TRBJ1-2; 10 bases are shared with TRBD1. CDR3 length: 17 residues. With 0 bases clipped from V and 8 bases from J, the junction kept 13 bases outside the gene matches. Germline CDR1 is SGHRS and CDR2 is YFSETQ. Looking up the rest from reference TRBV5-1 and TRBJ1-2 gives the full variable domain: KAGVTQTPRYLIKTRGQQVTLSCSPISGHRSVSWYQQTPGQGLQFLFEYFSETQRNKGNFPGRFSGRQFSNSRSEMNVSTLELGDSALYLCASSLATTTGGDGGYTFGSGTRLTVV.